A single sample gave rise to the 11 T cell receptor beta chains below, sequenced in a study of CXCR3-negative and CXCR3-positive naive CD8 T cells. Study-wide findings and caveats: Researchers report that CXCR3-positive naive cells carry more hydrophobic TRB CDR3s than CXCR3-negative naive cells.

Antigens of these TCRs are unknown. 5' RACE with UMI labels generated the TRB cDNA libraries. TCRdb reprocessed the 5' RACE reads and stores each CDR3 protein as one record, lacking DNA. The specimen's table records under 85,000 distinct CDR3 sequences. Material for sequencing was naive CXCR3+ CD8+ T cells from blood. Sample subset: CD45RO-CCR7+CD27+CD95- naive CD8+ T cells expressing CXCR3 (TNR3+). These receptors all come from a human donor in good health. Some clones in this sample may be carry-over from other donors' samples.

The chain employs TRBV15 and TRBJ1-1; the D gene TCRdb calls, TRBD1, cannot be checked with no DNA. Germline V CDR1 and CDR2: LNHNV, YYDKDF (reference sequence). This CDR3 is 16 amino acids long. The CDR3 region is CATSRDPTGFNTEAFF.

The rearrangement uses TRBV20-1 and TRBJ2-1; the TCRdb call, TRBD1, lacks DNA for checking. The CDR3 is made up of 15 amino acids. Germline V gene lookup returns CDR1 DFQATT and CDR2 SNEGSKA (reference sequence). CDR3 region: CSARDGTGGVGEQFF.

V usage is TRBV14 and J usage is TRBJ1-3. CDR1 is SGHDN, CDR2 FVKESK, per germline. The CDR3 is made up of 12 amino acids. CDR3 in amino acids: CASSQEISTIYF. The variable domain in full, with the rest retrieved from reference TRBV14 and TRBJ1-3, is EAGVTQFPSHSVIEKGQTVTLRCDPISGHDNLYWYRRVMGKEIKFLLHFVKESKQDESGMPNNRFLAERTGGTYSTLKVQPAELEDSGVYFCASSQEISTIYFGEGSWLTVV.

J is TRBJ2-3 and V is TRBV10-3; TCRdb's assignment of TRBD1 cannot be checked, as there is no DNA. The V gene's germline CDR1 is ENHRY and CDR2 SYGVKD. The CDR3 totals 15 residues. The CDR3 loop reads CAISAPSLNTDTQYF.

V and J are TRBV14 and TRBJ2-7; TCRdb's D gene call, TRBD2, goes unchecked for lack of DNA. From germline, CDR1 is SGHDN and CDR2 FVKESK. This CDR3 has 14 amino acids. The CDR3 sequence: CASSQGSGVYEQYF.

This chain joins TRBV7-9 and TRBJ1-1. In germline, CDR1 is SEHNR, CDR2 FQNEAQ (reference sequence). The CDR3 is 13 residues long. The CDR3 is CASSLGEATEAFF.

The V gene is TRBV20-1, the J gene TRBJ2-3; TCRdb's D call, TRBD2, is unchecked because there is no DNA. The CDR3 is 15 residues long. Germline V gene lookup returns CDR1 DFQATT and CDR2 SNEGSKA (reference sequence). CDR3 sequence: CSARSAGGGTDTQYF.

The chain employs TRBV7-9 and TRBJ2-3; TCRdb selects TRBD1, and the lack of DNA leaves this call unchecked. In germline, CDR1 is SEHNR, CDR2 FQNEAQ (reference sequence). This CDR3 region has 15 residues. This CDR3 reads CASSPSGGAADTQYF.

This rearrangement joins TRBV4-3 to TRBJ1-6. Germline CDR1 is LGHNA and CDR2 is YSLEER. CDR3 length: 15 amino acids. The CDR3 region is CASSPTGGRGSPLHF.

V gene TRBV11-2 combines with J gene TRBJ2-1; the D call of TRBD2 rests on TCRdb alone, since no DNA is present to check it. The CDR3 length is 15 residues. CDR1 and CDR2 from the germline V gene are SGHAT and FQNNGV. CDR3 sequence reads: CASSLGLGRDLEQFF. Based on the CDR3 plus reference TRBV11-2 and TRBJ2-1, the full variable domain is EAGVAQSPRYKIIEKRQSVAFWCNPISGHATLYWYQQILGQGPKLLIQFQNNGVVDDSQLPKDRFSAERLKGVDSTLKIQPAKLEDSAVYLCASSLGLGRDLEQFFGPGTRLTVL.

The chain recombines TRBV13 with TRBJ2-7; TCRdb gives TRBD1 as the D gene, but with no DNA this cannot be confirmed. Germline CDR1 and CDR2: PRHDT and FYEKMQ (reference sequence). This CDR3 is 13 amino acids long. This chain's CDR3 is CASSRQSGNEQYF. The full variable domain, with the rest looked up from reference TRBV13 and TRBJ2-7, is AAGVIQSPRHLIKEKRETATLKCYPIPRHDTVYWYQQGPGQDPQFLISFYEKMQSDKGSIPDRFSAQQFSDYHSELNMSSLELGDSALYFCASSRQSGNEQYFGPGTRLTVT.